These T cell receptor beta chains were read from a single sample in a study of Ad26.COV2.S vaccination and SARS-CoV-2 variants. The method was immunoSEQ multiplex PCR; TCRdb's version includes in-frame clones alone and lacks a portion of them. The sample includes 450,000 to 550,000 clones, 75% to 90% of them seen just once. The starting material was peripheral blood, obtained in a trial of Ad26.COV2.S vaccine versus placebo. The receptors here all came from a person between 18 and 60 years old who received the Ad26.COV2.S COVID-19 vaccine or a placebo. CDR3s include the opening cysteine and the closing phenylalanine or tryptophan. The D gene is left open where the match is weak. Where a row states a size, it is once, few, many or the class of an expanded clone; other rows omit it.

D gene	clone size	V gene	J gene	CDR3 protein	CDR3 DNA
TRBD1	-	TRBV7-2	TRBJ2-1	CASSYQDRGDEQFF	TGTGCCAGCAGCTACCAGGACAGGGGCGATGAGCAGTTCTTC
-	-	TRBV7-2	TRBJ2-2	CASTKRVGGTGELFF	TGTGCCAGCACTAAGAGGGTTGGCGGGACCGGGGAGCTGTTTTTT
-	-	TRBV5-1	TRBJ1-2	CASSPAGLNYGYTF	TGCGCCAGCAGCCCGGCGGGGCTTAACTATGGCTACACCTTC
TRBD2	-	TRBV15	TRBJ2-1	CATSRGVGLAGIEQFF	TGTGCCACCAGCAGAGGGGTGGGACTAGCGGGGATTGAGCAGTTCTTC
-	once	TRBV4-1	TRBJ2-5	CASSPRQGSGETQYF	TGCGCCAGCAGCCCCAGGCAGGGCTCTGGAGAGACCCAGTACTTC
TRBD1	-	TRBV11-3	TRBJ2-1	CASSSGQGTYNEQFF	TGTGCCAGCAGCTCGGGACAGGGGACCTACAATGAGCAGTTCTTC
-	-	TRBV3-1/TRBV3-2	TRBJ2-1	CASSPSVSSYNEQFF	TGTGCCAGCAGCCCCTCGGTGTCCTCCTACAATGAGCAGTTCTTC
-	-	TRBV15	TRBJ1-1	CATSRDAANTEAFF	TGTGCCACCAGCAGAGATGCGGCCAACACTGAAGCTTTCTTT
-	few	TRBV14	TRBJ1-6	CASSQVTLGKPLHF	TGTGCCAGCAGCCAAGTGACTCTGGGTAAACCCCTCCACTTT
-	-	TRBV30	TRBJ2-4	CAWSVGIQNIQYF	TGTGCCTGGAGTGTCGGGATCCAAAACATTCAGTACTTC
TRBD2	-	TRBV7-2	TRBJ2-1	CASSSPGGLAGRDEQFF	TGTGCCAGCAGCTCACCCGGTGGACTAGCGGGTAGGGATGAGCAGTTCTTC
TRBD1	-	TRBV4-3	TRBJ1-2	CASSQNRGNYGYTF	TGCGCCAGCAGCCAAAACAGGGGGAACTATGGCTACACCTTC
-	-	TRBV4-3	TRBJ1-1	CASSQEGTGGPFF	TGCGCCAGCAGCCAAGAGGGGACCGGGGGGCCTTTCTTT
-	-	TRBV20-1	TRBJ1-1	CSGLENTEAFF	TGCAGTGGCCTTGAGAACACTGAAGCTTTCTTT
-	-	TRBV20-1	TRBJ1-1	CSAVGGEAFF	TGCAGTGCCGTGGGCGGTGAAGCTTTCTTT
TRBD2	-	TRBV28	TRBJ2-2	CASRSSGDYTGELFF	TGTGCCAGCAGATCTAGCGGGGACTACACCGGGGAGCTGTTTTTT
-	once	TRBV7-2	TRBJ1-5	CASSPNWDWAQHF	TGTGCCAGCAGTCCAAACTGGGACTGGGCCCAGCATTTT
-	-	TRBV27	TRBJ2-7	CASSLRSGGSYEQYF	TGTGCCAGCAGTTTAAGGTCAGGTGGTTCCTACGAGCAGTACTTC
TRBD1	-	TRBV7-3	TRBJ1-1	CASSLRAGGRNTEAFF	TGTGCCAGCAGCTTACGCGCAGGGGGCAGGAACACTGAAGCTTTCTTT
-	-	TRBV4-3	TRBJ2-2	CASSQRVETEDNTGELFF	TGCGCCAGCAGCCAAAGGGTAGAAACGGAAGATAACACCGGGGAGCTGTTTTTT
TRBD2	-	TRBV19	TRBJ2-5	CASSISSFGLAGQETQYF	TGTGCCAGTAGTATTAGTTCCTTCGGACTAGCGGGACAAGAGACCCAGTACTTC
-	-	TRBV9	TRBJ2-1	CASSVDPGRHNEQFF	TGTGCCAGCAGCGTAGATCCCGGCAGGCACAATGAGCAGTTCTTC
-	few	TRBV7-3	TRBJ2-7	CASSLTPSPIYEQYF	TGTGCCAGCAGCTTAACCCCATCACCAATTTACGAGCAGTACTTC
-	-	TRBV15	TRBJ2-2	CATSRRQVLNTGELFF	TGTGCCACCAGCCGACGACAGGTTTTGAACACCGGGGAGCTGTTTTTT
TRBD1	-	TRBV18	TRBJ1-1	CASSPNIDRGTEAFF	TGTGCCAGCTCACCCAATATTGACAGGGGCACTGAAGCTTTCTTT
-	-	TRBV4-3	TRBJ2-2	CASSHRSGTGELFF	TGCGCCAGCAGCCACCGGTCGGGCACCGGGGAGCTGTTTTTT
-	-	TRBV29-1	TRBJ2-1	CSARPYNEQFF	TGCAGCGCCAGACCCTACAATGAGCAGTTCTTC
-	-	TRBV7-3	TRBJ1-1	CASSSRANTEAFF	TGTGCCAGCAGCTCCCGGGCGAACACTGAAGCTTTCTTT
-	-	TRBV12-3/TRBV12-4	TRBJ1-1	CASSDTGYTEAFF	TGTGCCAGCAGCGACACAGGTTACACTGAAGCTTTCTTT
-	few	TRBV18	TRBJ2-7	CASSPGALYEQYF	TGTGCCAGCTCACCCGGGGCCCTCTACGAGCAGTACTTC
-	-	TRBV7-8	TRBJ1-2	CASSEQTLTYGYTF	TGTGCCAGCTCCGAGCAGACTCTGACCTATGGCTACACCTTC
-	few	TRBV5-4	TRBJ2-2	CASSPGTELGELFF	TGTGCCAGCAGCCCGGGAACAGAGCTCGGGGAGCTGTTTTTT
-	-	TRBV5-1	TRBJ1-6	CASSATASSYNSPLHF	TGCGCCAGCAGCGCGACAGCGAGCTCCTATAATTCACCCCTCCACTTT
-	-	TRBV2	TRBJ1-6	CASSEEGVSPLHF	TGTGCCAGCAGTGAAGAAGGGGTTTCACCCCTCCACTTT
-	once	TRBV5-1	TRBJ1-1	CASSSGLNTEAFF	TGCGCCAGCAGCTCCGGACTCAACACTGAAGCTTTCTTT
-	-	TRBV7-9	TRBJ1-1	CASSLGGLEAFF	TGTGCCAGCAGCTTAGGGGGGCTTGAAGCTTTCTTT
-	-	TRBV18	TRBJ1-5	CASSARGGFNQPQHF	TGTGCCAGCTCAGCCCGGGGGGGGTTCAATCAGCCCCAGCATTTT
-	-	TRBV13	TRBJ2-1	CASSSYQSSYNEQFF	TGTGCCAGCAGCTCTTATCAGAGCTCCTACAATGAGCAGTTCTTC
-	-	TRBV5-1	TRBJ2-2	CASSLPTSNTGELFF	TGCGCCAGCAGCTTGCCTACCTCGAACACCGGGGAGCTGTTTTTT
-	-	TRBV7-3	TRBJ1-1	CASSLRSRTEAFF	TGTGCCAGCAGCCTCCGGTCGAGGACTGAAGCTTTCTTT
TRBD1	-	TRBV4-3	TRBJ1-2	CASSPTGAGNYGYTF	TGCGCCAGCAGCCCCACAGGGGCTGGGAACTATGGCTACACCTTC
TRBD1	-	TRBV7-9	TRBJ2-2	CASSATGVRTGELFF	TGTGCCAGCAGCGCAACAGGGGTTCGCACCGGGGAGCTGTTTTTT
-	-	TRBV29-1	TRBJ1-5	CSVAGGAEQPQHF	TGCAGCGTGGCCGGGGGCGCGGAGCAGCCCCAGCATTTT
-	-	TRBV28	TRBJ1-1	CASSLSYSPPTEAFF	TGTGCCAGCAGTTTATCATACAGTCCTCCCACTGAAGCTTTCTTT